This T cell receptor beta chain was retrieved from a study of shared clonotypes between healthy human individuals. This CDR3 has 11 amino acids. Germline V CDR1 and CDR2: MNHEY, SVGAGI. Those who donated were healthy HIV-negative adults, with no recent acute infections or vaccinations reported. About this clone itself: One end of the junction varies from germline; a read error may be responsible.

Measured with immunoSEQ multiplex PCR; TCRdb has only the in-frame clones, and not every one. This sample carries 2 million to 2.5 million clones, approximately 95% of them seen once, and the ten largest clones take roughly 0.13%. This rearrangement joins TRBV6-5 to TRBJ2-7; D is undetermined. The TCR originated in a man between 18 and 35 years old in good health. Sequencing input: naive CD4+ T cells sorted from blood. Stated subset: CD45RA+ positively selected. CDR3 DNA: TGTGCCAGCAGATTTCTAGATCAGGTCAGCTTC. This translates into CASRFLDQVSF.